This entry lists 26 T cell receptor beta chains sequenced from one sample in a study of blood T cell repertoires in COVID-19. Data came from immunoSEQ multiplex PCR; TCRdb stores just in-frame clones and leaves some out. The sample yields 110,000 to 150,000 clones, roughly three quarters seen once. The source material was peripheral blood. These receptors came from a man between 60 and 70 years old with acute or convalescent COVID-19.

This clone was picked up one time. The chain employs TRBV11-2 and TRBJ1-6; weak D call: TRBD1 (6 bases). The CDR3 length is 15 residues. The V end was cut by 6 bases, the J end by 9 bases, with 18 bases between. Germline V CDR1 and CDR2: SGHAT, FQNNGV. CDR3 DNA: TGTGCCAGCAGATTACAGGGCGCCCTGAGTTCACCCCTCCACTTT. Translation: CASRLQGALSSPLHF.

This clone was seen a few times. The V and J genes are TRBV7-9 and TRBJ2-3; 8 positions agree with TRBD2. From germline, CDR1 is SEHNR and CDR2 FQNEAQ (reference sequence). The CDR3 is made up of 15 amino acids. V shed 5 bases, J shed 2 bases, and the junction held 6 bases outside the gene matches. CDR3 DNA: TGTGCCAGCAGCAGAGGGACTAGTATCACAGATACGCAGTATTTT. Translated, it gives CASSRGTSITDTQYF.

The rearrangement joins TRBV5-1 to TRBJ2-3, with 7 positions matching TRBD2. The germline V gene encodes CDR1 SGHRS and CDR2 YFSETQ. This CDR3 has 17 residues. Trimming cost V 0 bases and J 0 bases; bases outside gene matches: 7. CDR3 DNA sequence: TGCGCCAGCAGCTTGGGTAATAGCGGGTCTAGCACAGATACGCAGTATTTT. This codes for CASSLGNSGSSTDTQYF.

The chain has TRBV18 and TRBJ2-3; 9 bases are a match to TRBD1. This CDR3 spans 15 amino acids. The J segment lost 4 bases and the V segment lost 2 bases, leaving 4 bases of the junction unmatched. Germline loops: CDR1 KGHSH, CDR2 LQKENI. CDR3 nucleotides: TGTGCCAGCTCACCAACGGGACAGGGCTCAGATACGCAGTATTTT. Its translation: CASSPTGQGSDTQYF.

This chain links TRBV5-8 with TRBJ1-2; 8 positions agree with TRBD1. Germline V CDR1 and CDR2: SGHTS, YDEGEE. After removal of 4 bases from V and 7 bases from J, the junction contained 3 bases not matched to a gene. The CDR3 is 12 residues long. CDR3 sequence (DNA): TGTGCCAGCAGCCGACAGGGGATTGGCTACACCTTC. This encodes CASSRQGIGYTF. Variable domain in full (rest from reference TRBV5-8 and TRBJ1-2): EAGVTQSPTHLIKTRGQQATLRCSPISGHTSVYWYQQALGLGLQFLLWYDEGEERNRGNFPPRFSGRQFPNYSSELNVNALELEDSALYLCASSRQGIGYTFGSGTRLTVV.

The genes are TRBV2 and TRBJ2-6; TRBD1 might be the D (5 bases). The V end was cut by 5 bases, the J end by 0 bases, with 11 bases between. Germline V gene sequence: CDR1 SNHLY, CDR2 FYNNEI. CDR3 size: 16 residues. The CDR3: CASSQDSASGANVLTF. The CDR3 region has the DNA TGTGCCAGCAGTCAAGACAGTGCCTCTGGGGCCAACGTCCTGACTTTC.

The rearrangement uses TRBV29-1 and TRBJ2-7; possible D gene TRBD2, 6 bases. The CDR3 totals 15 residues. Deletions cut 5 bases from V and 3 bases from J, with 20 bases between. CDR1 is SQVTM, CDR2 ANQGSEA, per germline. The CDR3 region has the DNA TGCAGCGTTCGCGGGGACCGCAGGTACATCTACGAGCAGTACTTC. The encoded protein is CSVRGDRRYIYEQYF.

The chain uses TRBV7-9 and TRBJ2-7; tentative D call: TRBD2 (6 bases). CDR3 size: 14 residues. Germline CDR1 and CDR2: SEHNR and FQNEAQ (reference sequence). Trimming pared 3 bases from V and 2 bases from J, leaving 11 bases between. The CDR3 region is CASSFGGITYEQYF. CDR3 coding DNA: TGTGCCAGCAGCTTCGGGGGAATAACCTACGAGCAGTACTTC.

The chain combines TRBV3-1 (or the pseudogene TRBV3-2) with TRBJ1-5, with TRBD1 as a possible D gene (5 bases). The CDR3 has 16 residues. Germline V gene lookup returns CDR1 LGHDT and CDR2 YNNKEL (reference sequence). V lost 0 bases, J lost 3 bases, and 12 bases lay in between. In DNA, the CDR3 is TGTGCCAGCAGCCAAGATGGGGGGACCTTCAATCAGCCCCAGCATTTT. Translation: CASSQDGGTFNQPQHF.

The chain has TRBV29-1 and TRBJ2-2; 12 bases agree with TRBD2. Germline trimming cut 4 bases from V and 4 bases from J; bases unmatched to any gene: 4. Germline V CDR1 and CDR2: SQVTM, ANQGSEA. This CDR3 region has 15 residues. This CDR3 reads CSVASGRAGTGELFF. CDR3 coding DNA: TGCAGCGTTGCTAGCGGGAGGGCGGGCACCGGGGAGCTGTTTTTT.

In its sample, this clone was seen a few times. This sequence joins TRBV5-1 and TRBJ2-1; D is possibly TRBD2 (6 bases). Trimming cost V 7 bases and J 1 base, with 18 bases left between them. Germline CDR1 is SGHRS and CDR2 is YFSETQ. The CDR3 is 16 residues long. For the CDR3, the DNA is TGCGCCAGCGGAGGGAGTATTGAGGGGTCCTACAATGAGCAGTTCTTC. Amino acids: CASGGSIEGSYNEQFF. Variable domain in full (rest from reference TRBV5-1 and TRBJ2-1): KAGVTQTPRYLIKTRGQQVTLSCSPISGHRSVSWYQQTPGQGLQFLFEYFSETQRNKGNFPGRFSGRQFSNSRSEMNVSTLELGDSALYLCASGGSIEGSYNEQFFGPGTRLTVL.

This chain connects TRBV6-2 or TRBV6-3 to TRBJ1-2; unclear D gene. This CDR3 is 15 amino acids long. The V end lost 5 bases, the J end lost 3 bases, and 16 bases lay between the germline ends. CDR1 and CDR2 (germline): MNHEY, SVGEGT. CDR3 loop: CASSARRDGDYGYTF. The CDR3 nucleotides read TGTGCCAGCAGTGCTAGGAGGGATGGCGACTATGGCTACACCTTC.

The chain combines TRBV15 with TRBJ2-3; tentative D call: TRBD2 (6 bases). Per germline, CDR1 LNHNV and CDR2 YYDKDF (reference sequence). Trimming took 8 bases from V and 4 from J, leaving 19 bases between them. The CDR3 sequence is 15 residues long. Here the CDR3 DNA reads TGTGCCACCCGAGAGGCGGGGAAAGCCCCAGATACGCAGTATTTT. This translates into CATREAGKAPDTQYF. Supplemented by reference TRBV15 and TRBJ2-3, the full variable domain reads DAMVIQNPRYQVTQFGKPVTLSCSQTLNHNVMYWYQQKSSQAPKLLFHYYDKDFNNEADTPDNFQSRRPNTSFCFLDIRSPGLGDTAMYLCATREAGKAPDTQYFGPGTRLTVL.

This chain joins TRBV5-1 and TRBJ1-4, with 9 bases lining up with TRBD1. The germline V gene encodes CDR1 SGHRS and CDR2 YFSETQ. With V trimmed by 0 bases and J by 3 bases, 0 bases remained unmatched. The CDR3 extends over 15 amino acids. CDR3 in amino acids: CASSLGQGANEKLFF. CDR3 nucleotide sequence: TGCGCCAGCAGCTTGGGACAGGGGGCTAATGAAAAACTGTTTTTT. Looking up the rest from reference TRBV5-1 and TRBJ1-4 gives the full variable domain: KAGVTQTPRYLIKTRGQQVTLSCSPISGHRSVSWYQQTPGQGLQFLFEYFSETQRNKGNFPGRFSGRQFSNSRSEMNVSTLELGDSALYLCASSLGQGANEKLFFGSGTQLSVL.

The chain is built from TRBV12-2 and TRBJ2-1; no check of the table's D call, TRBD1, against the DNA was made. TRBV12-2 is listed as a pseudogene. The CDR3 covers 16 residues. The CDR3 spells CASRLGDRGSYNEQFF. Written as DNA, the CDR3 is TGTGCAAGTCGCTTAGGGGACAGGGGCTCCTACAATGAGCAGTTCTTC.

The chain combines TRBV10-3 with TRBJ2-7; TRBD1 matches at 9 bases. This CDR3 is 16 amino acids long. The ends lost 0 bases at V and 2 bases at J; junction bases unmatched: 5. Germline V CDR1 and CDR2: ENHRY, SYGVKD. DNA of the CDR3: TGTGCCATCAGTGAGTCGCGGGACAGGGACCCCTACGAGCAGTACTTC. It specifies CAISESRDRDPYEQYF.

The V gene is TRBV6-5, the J gene TRBJ2-7; the match to TRBD1 covers 8 bases. The V gene end was trimmed by 8 bases and the J gene end by 3 bases; junction bases not matched to a gene: 6. The V gene's germline CDR1 is MNHEY and CDR2 SVGAGI. The CDR3 totals 13 residues. The CDR3 sequence: CASGQGALYEQYF. CDR3 in DNA: TGTGCCAGCGGCCAGGGGGCGCTCTACGAGCAGTACTTC.

The chain uses TRBV6-5 and TRBJ2-5; weak D call: TRBD1 (5 bases). CDR3 length: 15 amino acids. Germline V gene lookup returns CDR1 MNHEY and CDR2 SVGAGI. V dropped 4 bases and J dropped 5 bases, with 17 bases sitting between them. The CDR3 nucleotides are TGTGCCAGCAGTTTCGCAGGGTCCCGTCTGGAGACCCAGTACTTC. This translates into CASSFAGSRLETQYF.

V is TRBV5-1 and J is TRBJ2-3, with 13 bases aligning to TRBD2. This CDR3 has 18 residues. Trimming took 4 bases from V and 0 from J; bases not matched to a gene: 8. CDR1 is SGHRS and CDR2 is YFSETQ in the germline V gene. CDR3 loop: CASSLRLAGGPSTDTQYF. CDR3 nucleotide sequence: TGCGCCAGCAGCCTGAGACTAGCGGGAGGCCCGAGCACAGATACGCAGTATTTT.

This chain uses TRBV5-1 with TRBJ1-3; D might be TRBD1 (6 bases). The CDR3 is 16 residues long. Trimming removed 4 bases at V and 0 bases at J, with 14 bases between. Germline assignment: CDR1 SGHRS and CDR2 YFSETQ. CDR3 residues: CASSVQGLSSGNTIYF. The CDR3 DNA follows: TGCGCCAGCAGCGTACAGGGCCTGAGCTCTGGAAACACCATATATTTT.

Concerning this clone itself: The same CDR3 also results from other DNA sequences found in this sample. The rearrangement joins TRBV18 to TRBJ2-3, with 11 bases matching TRBD1. Germline assignment: CDR1 KGHSH and CDR2 LQKENI. The CDR3 consists of 15 residues. V lost 4 bases to trimming and J lost 3 bases; unmatched junction nucleotides: 3. The CDR3 here is CASSLGQGVTDTQYF. Written as DNA, the CDR3 is TGTGCCAGCTCACTGGGACAGGGGGTAACAGATACGCAGTATTTT. Using reference TRBV18 and TRBJ2-3 for the parts outside the CDR3, the full variable domain is NAGVMQNPRHLVRRRGQEARLRCSPMKGHSHVYWYRQLPEEGLKFMVYLQKENIIDESGMPKERFSAEFPKEGPSILRIQQVVRGDSAAYFCASSLGQGVTDTQYFGPGTRLTVL.

This clone was detected a few times. V and J are TRBV14 and TRBJ1-2, with 7 nucleotides matching TRBD1. V was clipped by 4 bases and J by 7 bases; unmatched bases: 12. Germline CDR1 SGHDN, CDR2 FVKESK. The CDR3 extends over 15 amino acids. The CDR3 protein is CASSPLRQGGGGYTF. CDR3 coding DNA: TGTGCCAGCAGCCCCCTCCGACAGGGTGGAGGTGGCTACACCTTC.

This chain connects TRBV5-4 to TRBJ2-1; weak D call: TRBD2 (5 bases). The V end was cut by 4 bases, the J end by 4 bases, with 15 bases between. The CDR3 is 15 amino acids. Germline CDR1 is SGHNT and CDR2 is YYREEE (reference sequence). CDR3 nucleotides: TGTGCCAGCAGCACTCCGGGATCCCATTACAATGAGCAGTTCTTC. As protein: CASSTPGSHYNEQFF.

V gene TRBV5-1 combines with J gene TRBJ1-4, with D possibly matching TRBD1 (6 bases). The length of the CDR3 is 13 residues. Trimming pared 4 bases from V and 13 bases from J, leaving 17 bases between. CDR1 and CDR2 from the germline V gene are SGHRS and YFSETQ. The DNA of the CDR3 is TGCGCCAGCAGCCAAAATACAGGGAAGGTACTGTTTTTT. Protein sequence: CASSQNTGKVLFF.

The V call is TRBV3-1 (or the pseudogene TRBV3-2), the J call TRBJ1-2, with TRBD1 matching over 8 bases. The CDR3 runs 16 residues. V shed 6 bases and J 0 bases; nucleotides not matched to a gene: 9. Looked up from germline, CDR1 is LGHDT and CDR2 is YNNKEL (reference sequence). CDR3 protein: CASSRQGFGTNYGYTF. CDR3 bases: TGTGCCAGCAGTAGACAGGGGTTCGGGACTAACTATGGCTACACCTTC.

The rearrangement joins TRBV19 to TRBJ1-5; perhaps TRBD1 as D (5 bases). CDR3 length: 13 amino acids. Trimming took off 11 bases at V and 0 bases at J, with 11 bases between the two ends. The germline V gene has CDR1 LNHDA and CDR2 SQIVND (reference sequence). The CDR3 DNA is TGTGCCTCGGGGGGTTATAGCAATCAGCCCCAGCATTTT. Its translation is CASGGYSNQPQHF.